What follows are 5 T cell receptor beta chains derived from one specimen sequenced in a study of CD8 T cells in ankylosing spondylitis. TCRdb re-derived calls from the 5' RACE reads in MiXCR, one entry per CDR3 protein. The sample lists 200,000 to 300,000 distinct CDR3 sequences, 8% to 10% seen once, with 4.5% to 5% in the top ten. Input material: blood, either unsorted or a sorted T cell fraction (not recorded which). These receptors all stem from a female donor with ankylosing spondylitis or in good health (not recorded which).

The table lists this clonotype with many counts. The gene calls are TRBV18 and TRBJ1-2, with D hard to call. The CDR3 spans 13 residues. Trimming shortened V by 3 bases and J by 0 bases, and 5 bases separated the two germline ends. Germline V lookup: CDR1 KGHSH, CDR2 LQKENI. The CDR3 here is CASSPAPNYGYTF. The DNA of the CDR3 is TGTGCCAGCTCACCGGCCCCTAACTATGGCTACACCTTC.

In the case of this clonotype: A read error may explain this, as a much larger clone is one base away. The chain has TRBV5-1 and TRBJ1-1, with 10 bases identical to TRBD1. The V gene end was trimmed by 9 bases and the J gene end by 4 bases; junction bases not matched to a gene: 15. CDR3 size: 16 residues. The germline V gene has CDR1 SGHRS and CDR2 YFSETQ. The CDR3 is CANRPGQGYLPTEAFF. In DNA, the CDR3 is TGCGCCAACAGGCCGGGACAGGGGTATCTCCCCACTGAAGCTTTCTTT.

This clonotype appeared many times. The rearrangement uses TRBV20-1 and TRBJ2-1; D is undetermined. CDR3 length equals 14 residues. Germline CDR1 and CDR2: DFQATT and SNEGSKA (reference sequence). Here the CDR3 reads CSGHTPNMYNEQFF. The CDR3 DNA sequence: TGCAGCGGGCATACTCCAAACATGTACAATGAGCAGTTCTTC.

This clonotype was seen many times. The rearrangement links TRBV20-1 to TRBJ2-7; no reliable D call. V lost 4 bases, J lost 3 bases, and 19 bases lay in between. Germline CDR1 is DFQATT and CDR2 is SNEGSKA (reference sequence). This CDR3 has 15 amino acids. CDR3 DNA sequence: TGCAGTGCTATGAGGAGCCTGTCTTCTTTCTACGAGCAGTACTTC. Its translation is CSAMRSLSSFYEQYF.

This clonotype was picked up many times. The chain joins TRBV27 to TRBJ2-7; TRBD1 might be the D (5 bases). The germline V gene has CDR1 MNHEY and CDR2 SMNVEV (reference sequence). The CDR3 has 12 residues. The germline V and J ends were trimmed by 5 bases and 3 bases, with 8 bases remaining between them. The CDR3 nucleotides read TGTGCCAGCAGTAATGACAGCTACGAGCAGTACTTC. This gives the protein CASSNDSYEQYF.